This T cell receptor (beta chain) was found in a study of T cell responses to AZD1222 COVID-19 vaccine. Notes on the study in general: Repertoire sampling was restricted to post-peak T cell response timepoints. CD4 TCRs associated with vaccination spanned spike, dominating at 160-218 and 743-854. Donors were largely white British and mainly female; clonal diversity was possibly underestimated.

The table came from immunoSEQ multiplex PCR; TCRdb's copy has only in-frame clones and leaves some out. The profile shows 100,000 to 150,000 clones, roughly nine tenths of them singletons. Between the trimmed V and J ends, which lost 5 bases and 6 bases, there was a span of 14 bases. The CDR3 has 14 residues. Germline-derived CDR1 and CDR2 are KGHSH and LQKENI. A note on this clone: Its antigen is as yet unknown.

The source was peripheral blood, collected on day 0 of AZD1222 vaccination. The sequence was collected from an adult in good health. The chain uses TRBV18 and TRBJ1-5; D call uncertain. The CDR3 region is CASSSNRDGQPQHF. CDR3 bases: TGTGCCAGCTCATCCAACAGAGACGGTCAGCCCCAGCATTTT.